This T cell receptor (beta chain) was recovered during a study of CD4 T cells in relation to SARS-CoV-2 and coronaviruses. Study at large: ViraFEST: roughly ten-day antigen culture of PBMCs, then TCR beta CDR3 sequencing.

Unexposed donor CD4+ T cells date from about 2011-2019, before the COVID-19 pandemic. CD4+ T cells were isolated from the cells after roughly 11 days of culture. In regard to this clone: Its matching antigen is unknown.

Points from the study as a whole: In roughly 60% of donors, memory CD4+ clonotypes crossrecognized SARS-CoV-2 and at least one common cold coronavirus spike.

Repertoires were generated with immunoSEQ multiplex PCR, while TCRdb's copy carries only in-frame clones and drops some. The sample lists tens of thousands of clones; 55% to 75% were seen once. V was trimmed by 6 bases and J by 7 bases, leaving 12 bases between them. The germline V gene encodes CDR1 MDHEN and CDR2 SYDVKM. CDR3 length: 12 amino acids. The clonotype originates from a human donor in good health. J is TRBJ1-2 and V is TRBV28; D unresolved. Sequences were obtained from CD4+ T cells from PBMCs, cultured in vitro. The CDR3 region is CASRGGRTGYTF. The CDR3 DNA reads TGTGCCAGCAGGGGAGGGCGTACTGGCTACACCTTC.